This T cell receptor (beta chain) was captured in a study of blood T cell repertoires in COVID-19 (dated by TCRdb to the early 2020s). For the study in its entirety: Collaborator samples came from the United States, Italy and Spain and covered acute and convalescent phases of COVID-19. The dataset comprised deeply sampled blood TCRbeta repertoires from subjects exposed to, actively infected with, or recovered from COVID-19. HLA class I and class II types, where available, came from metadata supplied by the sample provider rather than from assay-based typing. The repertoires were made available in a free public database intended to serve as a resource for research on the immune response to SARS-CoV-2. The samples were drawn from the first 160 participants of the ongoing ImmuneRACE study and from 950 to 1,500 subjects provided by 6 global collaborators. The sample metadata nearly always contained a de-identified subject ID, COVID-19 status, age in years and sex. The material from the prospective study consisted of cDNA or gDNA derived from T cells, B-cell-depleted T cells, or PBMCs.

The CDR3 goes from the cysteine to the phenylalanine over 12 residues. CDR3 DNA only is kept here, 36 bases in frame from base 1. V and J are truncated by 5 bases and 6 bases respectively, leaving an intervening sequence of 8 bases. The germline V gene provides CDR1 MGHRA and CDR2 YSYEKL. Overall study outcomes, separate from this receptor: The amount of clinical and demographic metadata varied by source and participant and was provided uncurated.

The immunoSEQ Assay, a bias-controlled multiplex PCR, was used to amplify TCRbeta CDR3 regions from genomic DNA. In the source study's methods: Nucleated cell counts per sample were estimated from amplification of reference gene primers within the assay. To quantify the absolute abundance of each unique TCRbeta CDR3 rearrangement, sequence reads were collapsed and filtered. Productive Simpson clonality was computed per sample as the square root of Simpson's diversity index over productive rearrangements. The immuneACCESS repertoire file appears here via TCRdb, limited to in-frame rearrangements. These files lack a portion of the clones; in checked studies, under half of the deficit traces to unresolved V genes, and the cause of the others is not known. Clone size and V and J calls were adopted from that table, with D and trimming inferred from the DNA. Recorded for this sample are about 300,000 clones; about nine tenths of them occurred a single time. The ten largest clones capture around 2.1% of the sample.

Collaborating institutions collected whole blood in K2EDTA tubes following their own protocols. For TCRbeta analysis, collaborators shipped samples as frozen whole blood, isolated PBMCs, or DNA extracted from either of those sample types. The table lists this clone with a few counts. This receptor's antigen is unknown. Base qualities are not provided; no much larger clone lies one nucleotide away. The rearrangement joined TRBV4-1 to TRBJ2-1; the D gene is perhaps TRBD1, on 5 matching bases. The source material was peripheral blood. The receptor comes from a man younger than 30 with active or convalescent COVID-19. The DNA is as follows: TGCGCCAGCAGCGCGACAGTCAATGAGCAGTTCTTC. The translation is CASSATVNEQFF.